The T cell receptor (beta chain) under discussion was sequenced for a study of cytotoxic CD8 clonotypes in ibrutinib-treated CLL. Trimming took 5 bases from V and 4 from J; bases not matched to a gene: 5. Germline CDR1 and CDR2: LNHDA and SQIVND (reference sequence). This CDR3 spans 15 amino acids. Whole-study findings and limits: An increase in clonality occurred at ibrutinib response, followed by a return toward baseline at progression.

Notes on this clone: Its antigen remains unidentified.

The assay was immunoSEQ multiplex PCR, and TCRdb's table has in-frame clones only and misses some. The data hold hundreds of thousands of clones, with nearly 80% observed a single time. This specimen consisted of PBMCs, obtained after 12 months of ibrutinib treatment. The chain uses TRBV19 and TRBJ2-5, with 12 bases identical to TRBD2. The sequence was collected from a human donor with chronic lymphocytic leukemia. The CDR3 region has the DNA TGTGCCAGTAGTCGTCCGACTAGCGGGGGAGAGACCCAGTACTTC. Protein: CASSRPTSGGETQYF.